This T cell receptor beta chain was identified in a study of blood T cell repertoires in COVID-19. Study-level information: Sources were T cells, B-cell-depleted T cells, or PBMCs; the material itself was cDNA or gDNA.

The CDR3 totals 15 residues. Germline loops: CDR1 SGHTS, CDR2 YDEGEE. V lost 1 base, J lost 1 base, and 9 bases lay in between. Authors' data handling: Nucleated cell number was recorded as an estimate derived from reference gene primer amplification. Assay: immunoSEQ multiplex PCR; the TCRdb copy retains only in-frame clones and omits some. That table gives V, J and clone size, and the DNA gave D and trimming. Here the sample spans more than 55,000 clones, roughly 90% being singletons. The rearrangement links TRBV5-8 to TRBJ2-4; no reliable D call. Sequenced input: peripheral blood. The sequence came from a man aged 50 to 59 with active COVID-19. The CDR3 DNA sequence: TGTGCCAGCAGCTTGTTGTCTTTTGCCAAAAACATTCAGTACTTC. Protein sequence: CASSLLSFAKNIQYF.